These 8 T cell receptor beta chains share one sample of origin, sequenced in a study of T cells expressing NK-cell markers (dated by TCRdb to about 2020). The library was built by means of 5' RACE. The sample was run on an Illumina HiSeq 2000. TCRdb reprocessed the public reads and reports one entry per CDR3 protein sequence, without DNA. This sample's records show about 390,000 distinct CDR3 sequences. The top ten clones comprise about 11% of the sample. Sequenced input: blood T cells: a sorted CD56 or NKG2C T cell subset, CD4+ or CD8+ T cells, or bulk PBMC T cells (not recorded which). The receptors come from a woman between 50 and 59 years old in good health. Donor details come from another sample of the same person, matched by shared clones.

The chain uses TRBV11-3 and TRBJ2-3. Per the germline V gene, CDR1 is SGHNT and CDR2 is YENEEA. The CDR3 has 13 residues. This CDR3 reads CASSLGLPDTQYF.

The chain joins TRBV29-1 to TRBJ1-1. From germline, CDR1 is SQVTM and CDR2 ANQGSEA. CDR3 length: 13 residues. CDR3 amino acids: CSVEVRMNTEAFF.

The chain couples TRBV5-1 to TRBJ2-1. Germline values: CDR1 SGHRS, CDR2 YFSETQ. CDR3 size: 12 residues. The CDR3 here is CASSVTREEQFF.

The chain employs TRBV2 and TRBJ1-1. The CDR3 contains 14 residues. CDR1 is SNHLY and CDR2 is FYNNEI in the germline V gene. CDR3 loop: CASSEIRGLAEAFF. Complete variable domain (other parts from reference TRBV2 and TRBJ1-1): EPEVTQTPSHQVTQMGQEVILRCVPISNHLYFYWYRQILGQKVEFLVSFYNNEISEKSEIFDDQFSVERPDGSNFTLKIRSTKLEDSAMYFCASSEIRGLAEAFFGQGTRLTVV.

CDR3 region: CASSGVGTSSLGVHGELFF. The gene calls are TRBV10-2 and TRBJ2-2; TCRdb selects TRBD2, and the lack of DNA leaves this call unchecked. The germline CDR1 and CDR2 sequences are WSHSY and SAAADI. The length of the CDR3 is 19 residues.

The V and J genes are TRBV20-1 and TRBJ1-1; TCRdb's assignment of TRBD1 cannot be checked, as there is no DNA. Germline CDR1 is DFQATT and CDR2 is SNEGSKA (reference sequence). The CDR3 totals 12 residues. The CDR3 protein is CSARDGGGEAFF.

J is TRBJ2-7 and V is TRBV9. Germline V gene data show CDR1 as SGDLS and CDR2 as YYNGEE. There are 12 residues in the CDR3. CDR3 in amino acids: CASSGLSYEQYF. Full variable domain (outside the CDR3, taken from reference TRBV9 and TRBJ2-7): DSGVTQTPKHLITATGQRVTLRCSPRSGDLSVYWYQQSLDQGLQFLIQYYNGEERAKGNILERFSAQQFPDLHSELNLSSLELGDSALYFCASSGLSYEQYFGPGTRLTVT.

This sequence joins TRBV3-1 and TRBJ2-5. The CDR3 has 12 residues. Germline CDR1 LGHDT, CDR2 YNNKEL (reference sequence). The CDR3 loop reads CASSQRQETQYF.